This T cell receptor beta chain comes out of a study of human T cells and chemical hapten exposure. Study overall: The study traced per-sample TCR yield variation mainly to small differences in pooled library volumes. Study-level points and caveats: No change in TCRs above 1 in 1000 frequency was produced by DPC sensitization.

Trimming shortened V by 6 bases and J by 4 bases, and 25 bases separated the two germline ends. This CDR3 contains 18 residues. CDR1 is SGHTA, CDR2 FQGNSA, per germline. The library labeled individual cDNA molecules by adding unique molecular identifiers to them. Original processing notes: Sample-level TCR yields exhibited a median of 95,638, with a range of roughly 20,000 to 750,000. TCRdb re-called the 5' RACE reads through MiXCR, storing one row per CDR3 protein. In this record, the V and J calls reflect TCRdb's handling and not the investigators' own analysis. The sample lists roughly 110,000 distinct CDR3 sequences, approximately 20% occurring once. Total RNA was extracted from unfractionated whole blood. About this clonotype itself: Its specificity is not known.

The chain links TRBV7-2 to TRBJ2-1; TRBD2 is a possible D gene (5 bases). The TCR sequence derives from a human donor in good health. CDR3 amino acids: CASSRPTVPVGGYNEQFF. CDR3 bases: TGTGCCAGCAGTCGCCCGACGGTCCCGGTAGGCGGGTACAATGAGCAGTTCTTC.